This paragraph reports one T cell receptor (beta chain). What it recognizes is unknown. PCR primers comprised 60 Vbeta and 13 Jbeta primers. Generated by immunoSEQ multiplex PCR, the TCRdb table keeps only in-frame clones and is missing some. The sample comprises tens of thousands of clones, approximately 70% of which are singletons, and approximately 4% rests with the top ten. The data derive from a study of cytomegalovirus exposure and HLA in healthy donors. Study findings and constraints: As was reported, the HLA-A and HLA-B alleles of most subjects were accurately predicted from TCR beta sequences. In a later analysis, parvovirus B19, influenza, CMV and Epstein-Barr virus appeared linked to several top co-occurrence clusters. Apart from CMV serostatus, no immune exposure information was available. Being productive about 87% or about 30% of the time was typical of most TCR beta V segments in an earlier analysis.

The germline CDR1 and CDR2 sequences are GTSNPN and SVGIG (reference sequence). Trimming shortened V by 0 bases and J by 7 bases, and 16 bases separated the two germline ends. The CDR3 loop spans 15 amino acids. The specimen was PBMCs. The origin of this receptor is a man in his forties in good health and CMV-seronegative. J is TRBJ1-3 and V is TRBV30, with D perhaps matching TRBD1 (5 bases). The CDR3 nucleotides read TGTGCCTGGAGTGTAATGGGGACTACGGACAACACCATATATTTT. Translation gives CAWSVMGTTDNTIYF.